This TCR beta chain was retrieved from a study of cytomegalovirus exposure and HLA in healthy donors. The study, taken as a whole, reports: Among CMV-associated TCR beta chains, most appeared HLA-restricted in a later analysis. Researchers counted around 170 TCR beta chains as cytomegalovirus-associated.

The PCR had 60 Vbeta and 13 Jbeta primers. The repertoire was sequenced with immunoSEQ multiplex PCR; TCRdb's copy has only in-frame clones and lacks some. This table has some 130,000 clones, about three fifths appearing once. Worth noting for this clone: Its antigen remains unidentified.

Germline lookup yields CDR1 SGHTA and CDR2 FQGNSA. The CDR3 is 11 residues long. Trimming cost V 9 bases and J 0 bases, with 3 bases left between them. The chain has TRBV7-2 and TRBJ2-1; D gene ambiguous. The source is a man aged 40-49 years in good health and CMV-seropositive. The specimen sequenced was PBMCs. For the CDR3, the DNA is TGTGCCAGTCGCTCCTACAATGAGCAGTTCTTC. It codes for CASRSYNEQFF.